This T cell receptor (beta chain) is from a study of cytomegalovirus exposure and HLA in healthy donors. This CDR3 is built from 15 residues. Germline assignment: CDR1 SNHLY and CDR2 FYNNEI. The ends lost 6 bases at V and 0 bases at J; junction bases unmatched: 6. Study-wide points: The authors later found TCR association rates varying by HLA locus, with DRB1 most and HLA-C fewest.

It was with 60 Vbeta and 13 Jbeta primers that the PCR ran. Original analysis: Counted up in a later analysis, unique TCR beta chains came to some 75 million, with 9.5 million to 13 million shared. The table came from immunoSEQ multiplex PCR; TCRdb's copy has only in-frame clones and leaves some out. V, J and clone size are those of that table, while D and trimming were read from the DNA. This listing includes fewer than 150,000 clones. Concerning this clone: Its antigen is as yet unknown.

Sequencing was performed on PBMCs. The J gene is TRBJ1-1, the V gene TRBV2, with 8 bases lining up with TRBD1. The source of this sequence is a woman aged 55-69 years in good health and CMV-seronegative. The CDR3 spells CASRQDRALNTEAFF. DNA of the CDR3: TGTGCCAGCAGGCAGGACAGGGCGTTGAACACTGAAGCTTTCTTT.